Listed below are T cell receptor beta chains from one sample, sequenced in a study of blood T cell repertoires in COVID-19. Profiling relied on immunoSEQ multiplex PCR, and the TCRdb table lists in-frame clones only, not all of them. The sample shows approximately 250,000 clones, about 91% of them seen only once. The sequencing input was PBMCs or T cells enriched from blood (not recorded which). These receptors all come from a woman aged 40 to 50 with acute COVID-19. Both conserved end residues are part of each CDR3. Fields, in order: D gene, J gene, clone size, V gene, CDR3 DNA, CDR3 protein. A D gene is named only where the DNA matches it firmly. Rows may omit the clone size; those that give it use once, few, many or a size class.

TRBD1 TRBJ1-2 few TRBV25-1 TGTGCCAGCCACGCCTCGGGACAGGGTCATGGCTACACCTTC CASHASGQGHGYTF
TRBD2 TRBJ2-5 NA TRBV6-5 TGTGCCAGCGGGGAGCCTCTAGCGGGCAGAGAGACCCAGTACTTC CASGEPLAGRETQYF
TRBD2 TRBJ2-3 NA TRBV5-1 TGCGCCAGCAGCCTCGGACTAGCGGGGGACACAGATACGCAGTATTTT CASSLGLAGDTDTQYF
TRBD1 TRBJ2-5 NA TRBV24-1 TGTGCCACCAGTGATTTGAATTTGGGGACAGGCATCGAGACCCAGTACTTC CATSDLNLGTGIETQYF
TRBD2 TRBJ2-7 NA TRBV11-1 TGTGCCAGCAGCTTCGGACTAGCGGGAGTCGAGGAGCAGTACTTC CASSFGLAGVEEQYF
TRBD2 TRBJ2-7 NA TRBV18 TGTGCCAGCTCACGGCTTACACGAGTAGCTACTAGCGGGAGTCCCTACGAGCAGTACTTC CASSRLTRVATSGSPYEQYF
NA TRBJ2-1 NA TRBV25-1 TGTGCCAGCAGTGAATTAAGGACACCCAACAATGAGCAGTTCTTC CASSELRTPNNEQFF
NA TRBJ1-2 NA TRBV7-8 TGTGCCAGCAGCCTAATGGGGGGTGGCTACACCTTC CASSLMGGGYTF
TRBD1 TRBJ1-1 NA TRBV27 TGTGCCAGCAGTTTCAGAGGACAGGGCTACATGAACACTGAAGCTTTCTTT CASSFRGQGYMNTEAFF
NA TRBJ2-7 NA TRBV5-8 TGTGCCAGTTATCAGGGGACCTACGAGCAGTACTTC CASYQGTYEQYF
TRBD1 TRBJ2-7 NA TRBV27 TGTGCCAGCAACGTTGGGACAGGGGGCAACGAGCAGTACTTC CASNVGTGGNEQYF
TRBD2 TRBJ2-1 NA TRBV9 TGTGCCAGCAGCGTTAGCGGGAGCCACTACAATGAGCAGTTCTTC CASSVSGSHYNEQFF
NA TRBJ2-1 NA TRBV12-3/TRBV12-4 TGTGCCAGCAGCCCTACTAGGCCCGAGCAGTTCTTC CASSPTRPEQFF
NA TRBJ1-1 many TRBV11-2 TGTGCCAGCAGCTTACAGGGAGGCACTGAAGCTTTCTTT CASSLQGGTEAFF
TRBD1 TRBJ1-1 NA TRBV27 TGTGCCAGCAGGATGGACAGGGGGCTTTCTGAAGCTTTCTTT CASRMDRGLSEAFF
NA TRBJ1-3 NA TRBV28 TGTGCCAGCAGTTTGCCCCACAGTACCACCATATATTTT CASSLPHSTTIYF
NA TRBJ1-1 NA TRBV9 TGTGCCAGCAGCCTCTGGACAGACACTGAAGCTTTCTTT CASSLWTDTEAFF
NA TRBJ2-3 once TRBV9 TGTGCCAGCAGCCCCAGAGCGGATTTCACAGATACGCAGTATTTT CASSPRADFTDTQYF
TRBD1 TRBJ1-5 NA TRBV6-5 TGTGCCAGCAGTCCCCAAGGGGGCTCCAATCAGCCCCAGCATTTT CASSPQGGSNQPQHF
TRBD1 TRBJ1-5 NA TRBV9 TGTGCCAGCAGCGTAGGGGCGGAGGGGGCAGGGCCCCAGCATTTT CASSVGAEGAGPQHF
NA TRBJ2-4 NA TRBV7-9 TGTGCCAGCAGCTTGGTCAGTCTAGCCAAAAACATTCAGTACTTC CASSLVSLAKNIQYF
TRBD1 TRBJ2-7 NA TRBV6-5 TGTGCCAGCAGTTTTACCGGGACAGGGGCCTACGAGCAGTACTTC CASSFTGTGAYEQYF
TRBD1 TRBJ1-5 NA TRBV19 TGTGCCAGTAGTATTTGGGGGACAGGGGACCTAAGCAATCAGCCCCAGCATTTT CASSIWGTGDLSNQPQHF
NA TRBJ2-1 NA TRBV5-1 TGCGCCAGCAGCTTGGAAGGGGTCTTTGGGGAGCAGTTCTTC CASSLEGVFGEQFF
TRBD1 TRBJ2-1 few TRBV9 TGTGCCAGCACCCGGGACAGGGACATTGAGCAGTTCTTC CASTRDRDIEQFF
NA TRBJ2-7 NA TRBV28 TGTGCCAGCAGTAGAACCTACAGGGGACTCGGCTACGAGCAGTACTTC CASSRTYRGLGYEQYF
TRBD2 TRBJ2-2 NA TRBV5-6 TGTGCCAGCAGCGGGGGACTAGCGGGAGGGCCTCGGTACACCGGGGAGCTGTTTTTT CASSGGLAGGPRYTGELFF
NA TRBJ1-4 NA TRBV30 TGTGCCTGGAACAAAAACTATGGGAGGGAAAAACTGTTTTTT CAWNKNYGREKLFF
TRBD2 TRBJ2-2 NA TRBV3-1/TRBV3-2 TGTGCCAGCAGCCAAGACGGTAGCGGGAGGGCCAAGACCGGGGAGCTGTTTTTT CASSQDGSGRAKTGELFF
TRBD1 TRBJ2-3 NA TRBV24-1 TGTGCCACCAGTGACTCTGCCGGGACAGGGAGCACAGATACGCAGTATTTT CATSDSAGTGSTDTQYF
TRBD2 TRBJ2-1 NA TRBV2 TGTGCCAGCAGCCTCCTAGCGGGAGACAATGAGCAGTTCTTC CASSLLAGDNEQFF
NA TRBJ2-1 NA TRBV5-3 TGTGCCAGAAGCTTGGACGTCCCAGGGGAGCAGTTCTTC CARSLDVPGEQFF
TRBD1 TRBJ2-7 NA TRBV7-2 TGTGCCAGCAGCTCCATGGGACAGGTAGGAGGGGAGCAGTACTTC CASSSMGQVGGEQYF
TRBD1 TRBJ2-1 few TRBV7-2 TGTGCCAGCAGCTTGACAGGGGGCAATGAGCAGTTCTTC CASSLTGGNEQFF
NA TRBJ2-1 once TRBV30 TGTGCCTGGAGTGGCGGGTCCTACAATGAGCAGTTCTTC CAWSGGSYNEQFF
TRBD2 TRBJ2-1 NA TRBV19 TGTGCCAGTAGTGACCTAGCGGGTGGTGATGAGCAGTTCTTC CASSDLAGGDEQFF
TRBD2 TRBJ2-3 once TRBV18 TGTGCCAGCTCACCTCGCCTAGCGGGCACAGATACGCAGTATTTT CASSPRLAGTDTQYF
NA TRBJ1-3 NA TRBV27 TGTGCCAGCAGTTTTTCGGGGGAACCTGGAAACACCATATATTTT CASSFSGEPGNTIYF
NA TRBJ2-7 NA TRBV4-2 TGTGCCAGCAGCCCTGGCCAAATCGACTACGAGCAGTACTTC CASSPGQIDYEQYF
TRBD2 TRBJ2-7 NA TRBV7-3 TGTGCCAGCAGCCCGACTAGCGGGAGTTCCGAGCAGTACTTC CASSPTSGSSEQYF
NA TRBJ2-1 NA TRBV5-1 TGCGCCAGCAGCTTGAGAGCGGGCGGCGGTGAGCAGTTCTTC CASSLRAGGGEQFF
NA TRBJ1-2 NA TRBV4-3 TGCGCCAGCAGCCAAGATGGCCAGGCCCACTATGGCTACACCTTC CASSQDGQAHYGYTF
NA TRBJ1-6 once TRBV3-1/TRBV3-2 TGTGCCAGCAGCCAAGCCGTCGGCGGTTCACCCCTCCACTTT CASSQAVGGSPLHF